These 10 T cell receptor beta chains came from one sample sequenced in a study of T-cell memory formation after mild COVID-19. TCRdb re-called the 5' RACE reads through MiXCR, storing one row per CDR3 protein. The profile shows 110,000 or so distinct CDR3 sequences, about 20% of them singletons. The sample taken for sequencing was PBMCs or a T cell subset sorted from them (not recorded which). The source is a man between 18 and 29 years old who had mild COVID-19 (a few samples of this study predate the infection). Cell type and time point are not known.

This clonotype has a count of ten or more. The rearrangement uses TRBV7-6 and TRBJ2-5, with D possibly matching TRBD2 (6 bases). Looked up from germline, CDR1 is SGHVS and CDR2 is FNYEAQ. The CDR3 runs to 13 residues. V lost 5 bases and J lost 5, with 12 bases in between. In DNA, the CDR3 is TGTGCCAGCAGCCACGGGACTGGGGAGACCCAGTACTTC. This gives the protein CASSHGTGETQYF.

This clonotype was seen a few times. The CDR3 spells CASSLELASTWDTGELFF. The CDR3 coding sequence is TGCGCCAGCAGCTTAGAACTTGCTTCAACCTGGGACACCGGGGAGCTGTTTTTT. The chain has TRBV5-1 and TRBJ2-2; D uncertain. The CDR3 has 18 amino acids. The V end was cut by 2 bases, the J end by 3 bases, with 20 bases between. CDR1 is SGHRS, CDR2 YFSETQ, per germline.

This clonotype was detected only a few times. The chain combines TRBV5-1 with TRBJ2-7; the D is unclear. Trimming pared 2 bases from V and 0 bases from J, leaving 9 bases between. Germline loops: CDR1 SGHRS, CDR2 YFSETQ. This CDR3 spans 14 amino acids. CDR3 bases: TGCGCCAGCAGCTTATCCTCCAACTCCTACGAGCAGTACTTC. Its translation: CASSLSSNSYEQYF.

This clonotype occurred many times. The chain has TRBV6-5 and TRBJ2-7; D gene uncertain. The CDR3 sequence is 16 residues long. Per the germline V gene, CDR1 is MNHEY and CDR2 is SVGAGI. Trimming took 4 bases from V and 2 from J, leaving 18 bases between them. CDR3 nucleotide sequence: TGTGCCAGCAGTTTCTCGCCTTGGACGAGAACCTACGAGCAGTACTTC. Translating gives CASSFSPWTRTYEQYF.

V is TRBV7-9 and J is TRBJ1-5; 8 bases line up with TRBD1. Germline V gene sequence: CDR1 SEHNR, CDR2 FQNEAQ (reference sequence). The CDR3 is 14 residues long. Trimming took 5 bases from V and 5 from J; bases not matched to a gene: 5. The CDR3 DNA sequence: TGTGCCAGCAGCCGGACAGGGAGCGATCAGCCCCAGCATTTT. Encoded protein: CASSRTGSDQPQHF.

This clonotype was found many times. The rearrangement joins TRBV5-1 to TRBJ1-1, with 12 bases lining up with TRBD1. The CDR3 length is 16 residues. The germline gives CDR1 SGHRS, CDR2 YFSETQ. V dropped 7 bases and J dropped 4; count of bases not matched to a gene: 11. The CDR3 nucleotides are TGCGCCAGCCGTACCGGGACAGGGGGCGAGGGCACTGAAGCTTTCTTT. Translation: CASRTGTGGEGTEAFF.

This clonotype has just a few counts. The V gene is TRBV7-9, the J gene TRBJ1-1, with D hard to call. Trimming shortened V by 3 bases and J by 1 base, and 9 bases separated the two germline ends. This CDR3 is built from 14 residues. Per germline, CDR1 SEHNR and CDR2 FQNEAQ (reference sequence). Here the CDR3 DNA reads TGTGCCAGCAGCTTCTCAGGTTCGAACACTGAAGCTTTCTTT. Protein sequence: CASSFSGSNTEAFF.

The chain recombines TRBV12-3 or TRBV12-4 with TRBJ1-2; the D gene is possibly TRBD1 (5 bases). V dropped 4 bases and J dropped 4 bases, with 10 bases sitting between them. CDR3 length: 13 residues. The CDR3: CASSSDSAYGYTF. The CDR3 region has the DNA TGTGCCAGCAGTTCCGACAGTGCCTATGGCTACACCTTC.

This clonotype was seen a single time. This chain joins TRBV19 and TRBJ2-1; 10 bases are shared with TRBD1. Germline V CDR1 and CDR2: LNHDA, SQIVND (reference sequence). Germline trimming cut 3 bases from V and 4 bases from J; bases unmatched to any gene: 3. The CDR3 loop spans 15 amino acids. In nucleotides, the CDR3 is TGTGCCAGTAGTATCCCGGGACAGGGGTACAATGAGCAGTTCTTC. It specifies CASSIPGQGYNEQFF.

This clonotype was detected a few times. The CDR3 nucleotides read TGTGCCAGCAGCTTAGTCGGGGGGGCCGGGGATACGCAGTATTTT. Its translation is CASSLVGGAGDTQYF. The chain recombines TRBV7-6 with TRBJ2-3; 8 bases align to TRBD2. The CDR3 has 15 residues. Trimming took 1 base from V and 6 from J; bases not matched to a gene: 6. From germline, CDR1 is SGHVS and CDR2 FNYEAQ.